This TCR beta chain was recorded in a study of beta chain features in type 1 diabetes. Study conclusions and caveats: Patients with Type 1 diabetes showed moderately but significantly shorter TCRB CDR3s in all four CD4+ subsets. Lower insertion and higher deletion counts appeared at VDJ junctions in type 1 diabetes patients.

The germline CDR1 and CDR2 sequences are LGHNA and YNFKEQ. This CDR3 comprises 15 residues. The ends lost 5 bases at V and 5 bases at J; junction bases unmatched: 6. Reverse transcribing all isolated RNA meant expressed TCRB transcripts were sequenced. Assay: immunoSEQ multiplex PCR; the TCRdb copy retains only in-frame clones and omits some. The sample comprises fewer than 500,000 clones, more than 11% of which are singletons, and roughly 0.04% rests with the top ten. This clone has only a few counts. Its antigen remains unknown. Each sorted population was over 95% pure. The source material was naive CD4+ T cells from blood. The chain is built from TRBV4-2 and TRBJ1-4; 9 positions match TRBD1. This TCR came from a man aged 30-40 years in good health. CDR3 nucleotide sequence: TGTGCCAGCAGCTCATCCGGGACAGGGAATGAAAAACTGTTTTTT. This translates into CASSSSGTGNEKLFF.